A selection of T cell receptor beta chains follows, all from one sample in a study of CD8+ T cells in alopecia areata. TCRdb's copy holds only in-frame clones and misses some; the assay was immunoSEQ multiplex PCR. This table holds about 250,000 clones, roughly two thirds found once. Source: CD4+ T cells sorted from blood, taken at week 0. The receptors here all came from a human donor with alopecia areata. Both conserved end residues are part of each CDR3. D genes are given only for firm matches.

D: TRBD1
V: TRBV6-5
J: TRBJ2-5
CDR3: CASSRTGNLETQYF

D: TRBD2
V: TRBV6-5
J: TRBJ2-1
CDR3: CASSYFAGGMPHEQFF

D: TRBD2
V: TRBV7-9
J: TRBJ2-3
CDR3: CASSFGRDGDTQYF

D: -
V: TRBV9
J: TRBJ2-2
CDR3: CASSPTSSTGELFF

D: -
V: TRBV5-1
J: TRBJ2-7
CDR3: CASSLEGSPEQYF

D: -
V: TRBV5-1
J: TRBJ2-3
CDR3: CASSSGHSTDTQYF

D: TRBD1
V: TRBV29-1
J: TRBJ1-1
CDR3: CSVGGTGGTEAFF

D: -
V: TRBV7-2
J: TRBJ2-1
CDR3: CASSRIPGTAQPHEFF

D: -
V: TRBV7-3
J: TRBJ2-7
CDR3: CASSKHHDYEQYF

D: TRBD2
V: TRBV7-8
J: TRBJ2-5
CDR3: CASSSGTSTAETQYF

D: -
V: TRBV9
J: TRBJ2-7
CDR3: CASSVGAGESYEQYF

D: -
V: TRBV6-5
J: TRBJ2-5
CDR3: CASSYGLAQETQYF

D: -
V: TRBV20-1
J: TRBJ2-5
CDR3: CSGRAGETQYF

D: -
V: TRBV4-2
J: TRBJ1-2
CDR3: CASSQVYWTIF

D: -
V: TRBV30
J: TRBJ2-7
CDR3: CAWSRKAASSYEQYF

D: -
V: TRBV30
J: TRBJ1-6
CDR3: CAWSPQRDSPLHF

D: -
V: TRBV7-2
J: TRBJ1-4
CDR3: CASSLAPDEKLFF

D: -
V: TRBV7-6
J: TRBJ1-4
CDR3: CASSLGQSNGEKLFF

D: -
V: TRBV11-3
J: TRBJ2-3
CDR3: CASSHRNEDTQYF

D: TRBD1
V: TRBV30
J: TRBJ2-3
CDR3: CAWSPPGQGGTDTQYF

D: -
V: TRBV25-1
J: TRBJ2-7
CDR3: CASSEAGTTYEQYF

D: TRBD1
V: TRBV5-1
J: TRBJ2-1
CDR3: CASQITGGWNEQFF

D: -
V: TRBV27
J: TRBJ2-7
CDR3: CASSSLNGLSYEQYF

D: TRBD1
V: TRBV5-1
J: TRBJ1-2
CDR3: CASSFRQGEDYGYTF

D: -
V: TRBV9
J: TRBJ1-1
CDR3: CASSPDGQTGTEAFF

D: -
V: TRBV15
J: TRBJ2-5
CDR3: CATSRGGGSLTQTQYF

D: -
V: TRBV7-3
J: TRBJ1-1
CDR3: CASSLKRNTEAFF

D: -
V: TRBV29-1
J: TRBJ1-6
CDR3: CSPAQGVPYNSPLHF

D: TRBD1
V: TRBV30
J: TRBJ2-6
CDR3: CAWSVLRGLPTGANVLTF

D: -
V: TRBV10-2
J: TRBJ2-7
CDR3: CASSVGYEQYF

D: -
V: TRBV30
J: TRBJ2-5
CDR3: CAWSVGTTAAQYF

D: -
V: TRBV6-5
J: TRBJ2-2
CDR3: CASSQTGPHTGELFF

D: -
V: TRBV6-6
J: TRBJ1-2
CDR3: CASSYGAEGGYTF

D: -
V: TRBV7-3
J: TRBJ1-6
CDR3: CASSRVPNSPLHF

D: -
V: TRBV5-6
J: TRBJ2-4
CDR3: CASSLDPGTKNIQYF

D: -
V: TRBV9
J: TRBJ1-2
CDR3: CASSVEGNPRGGYTF

D: TRBD2
V: TRBV4-2
J: TRBJ2-5
CDR3: CASSQDPSGGVLETQYF

D: -
V: TRBV11-2
J: TRBJ2-1
CDR3: CASSLDYGVKQFF

D: TRBD2
V: TRBV30
J: TRBJ2-2
CDR3: CAWSNPGLASMF

D: -
V: TRBV7-2
J: TRBJ1-5
CDR3: CASSLTATGNQPQHF

D: -
V: TRBV7-7
J: TRBJ2-5
CDR3: CASSLGEPGQTSQYF

D: -
V: TRBV9
J: TRBJ1-2
CDR3: CASSPPVIGYTF